Listed below are T cell receptor beta chains from one sample, sequenced in a study of blood T cells in healthy people across ages. Via MiXCR, TCRdb re-called the 5' RACE reads, giving one row per CDR3 protein. The sample holds roughly 800,000 distinct CDR3 sequences, about 62% seen once. The sequenced sample consisted of blood. These receptors were obtained from a man aged 25 to 40 in good health. The CDR3 runs from the conserved cysteine through the conserved F or W. D genes are given only for firm matches. Some rows mark clone size as missing; the rest say once, few, many or name a class of expanded clone.

14	-	TRBD1	TRBV20-1	TRBJ1-2	CSALRQGINYGYTF	TGCAGTGCCCTCCGACAGGGGATTAACTATGGCTACACCTTC
13	-	-	TRBV7-9	TRBJ1-2	CASKFREVPGYTF	TGTGCCAGCAAGTTCCGCGAGGTCCCTGGCTACACCTTC
16	few	-	TRBV15	TRBJ2-7	CATSRDLALDSYEQYF	TGTGCCACCAGCAGAGATCTCGCTCTGGACAGCTACGAGCAGTACTTC
11	few	-	TRBV6-5	TRBJ2-1	CASSSGPEEFF	TGTGCCAGCAGTTCCGGTCCCGAGGAGTTCTTC
13	-	TRBD1	TRBV7-2	TRBJ1-2	CASRFDRGSGYTF	TGTGCCAGCAGATTCGACAGGGGGTCTGGCTACACCTTC
15	-	-	TRBV4-2	TRBJ2-5	CASSLEWAVWETQYF	TGTGCCAGCAGCCTCGAGTGGGCGGTATGGGAGACCCAGTACTTC
13	few	-	TRBV6-5	TRBJ1-1	CASSSSGGTEAFF	TGTGCCAGCAGCTCCTCCGGGGGAACTGAAGCTTTCTTT
14	-	TRBD2	TRBV20-1	TRBJ2-7	CSATPLAGTYEQYF	TGCAGTGCTACTCCACTAGCGGGGACCTACGAGCAGTACTTC
13	few	TRBD2	TRBV20-1	TRBJ2-5	CSATPAGEETQYF	TGCAGTGCTACCCCAGCGGGAGAGGAGACCCAGTACTTC
16	-	TRBD2	TRBV7-2	TRBJ2-3	CASSPRDERGPDTQYF	TGTGCCAGCAGCCCCCGGGACGAGCGGGGGCCAGATACGCAGTATTTT
14	-	-	TRBV20-1	TRBJ2-3	CSASTRRGQDTQYF	TGCAGTGCTTCGACGCGACGGGGCCAAGATACGCAGTATTTT
16	once	TRBD1	TRBV28	TRBJ2-7	CASSFGPSGQGYEQYF	TGTGCCAGCAGTTTTGGGCCCTCGGGACAGGGGTACGAGCAGTACTTC
13	-	-	TRBV2	TRBJ2-1	CASPQGKGDEQFF	TGTGCCAGCCCTCAGGGTAAGGGGGATGAGCAGTTCTTC
14	-	-	TRBV7-2	TRBJ2-3	CASSPRASCDTQYF	TGTGCCAGCAGCCCGCGGGCTAGCTGCGATACGCAGTATTTT
14	-	-	TRBV20-1	TRBJ2-4	CSAPTVRPGNIQYF	TGCAGTGCTCCCACGGTCCGCCCGGGGAACATTCAGTACTTC
16	few	TRBD2	TRBV7-2	TRBJ2-7	CASSLTDSGRQAEQYF	TGTGCCAGCAGCCTCACAGATAGCGGGAGACAAGCCGAGCAGTACTTC
12	few	-	TRBV7-2	TRBJ2-5	CASSLDWQTQYF	TGTGCCAGCAGCTTAGATTGGCAGACCCAGTACTTC
15	few	TRBD2	TRBV12-3/TRBV12-4	TRBJ2-5	CASSFGLAGGETQYF	TGTGCCAGCAGTTTCGGGCTAGCGGGAGGAGAGACCCAGTACTTC